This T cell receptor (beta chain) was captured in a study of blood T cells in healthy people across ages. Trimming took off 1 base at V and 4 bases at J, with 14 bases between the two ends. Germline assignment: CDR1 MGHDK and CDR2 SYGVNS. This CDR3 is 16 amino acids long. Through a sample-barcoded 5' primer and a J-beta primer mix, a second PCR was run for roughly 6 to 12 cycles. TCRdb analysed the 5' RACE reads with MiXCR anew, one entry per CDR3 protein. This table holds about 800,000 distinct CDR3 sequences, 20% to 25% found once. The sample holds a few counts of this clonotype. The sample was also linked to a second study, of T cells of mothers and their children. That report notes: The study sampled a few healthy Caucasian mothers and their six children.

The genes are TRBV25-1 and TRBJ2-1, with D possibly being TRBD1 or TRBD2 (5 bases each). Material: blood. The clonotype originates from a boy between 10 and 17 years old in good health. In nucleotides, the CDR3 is TGTGCCAGCAGTGAATCTGAGGGGAGCTTATACAATGAGCAGTTCTTC. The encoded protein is CASSESEGSLYNEQFF.